The entry below describes one T cell receptor beta chain. Generated by immunoSEQ multiplex PCR, the TCRdb table keeps only in-frame clones and is missing some. This repertoire shows nearly 25,000 clones, 82% found once; its top ten account for 7.5% to 10%. This record comes from a study of blood T cell repertoires in COVID-19. The clonotype comes from a human donor in a cohort sampled during active COVID-19. The sample comprised peripheral blood.

The CDR3 region is CASSLAGASGGYNEQFF. The CDR3 nucleotides read TGTGCCAGCAGCTTAGCGGGGGCTAGCGGGGGCTACAATGAGCAGTTCTTC. The gene calls are TRBV7-2 and TRBJ2-1; 10 nucleotides agree with TRBD2. Germline CDR1 is SGHTA and CDR2 is FQGNSA. CDR3 length: 17 residues. The trim removed 0 bases at V and 3 bases at J, leaving 5 bases unmatched. The variable domain in full, completed from reference TRBV7-2 and TRBJ2-1, reads GAGVSQSPSNKVTEKGKDVELRCDPISGHTALYWYRQSLGQGLEFLIYFQGNSAPDKSGLPSDRFSAERTGGSVSTLTIQRTQQEDSAVYLCASSLAGASGGYNEQFFGPGTRLTVL.